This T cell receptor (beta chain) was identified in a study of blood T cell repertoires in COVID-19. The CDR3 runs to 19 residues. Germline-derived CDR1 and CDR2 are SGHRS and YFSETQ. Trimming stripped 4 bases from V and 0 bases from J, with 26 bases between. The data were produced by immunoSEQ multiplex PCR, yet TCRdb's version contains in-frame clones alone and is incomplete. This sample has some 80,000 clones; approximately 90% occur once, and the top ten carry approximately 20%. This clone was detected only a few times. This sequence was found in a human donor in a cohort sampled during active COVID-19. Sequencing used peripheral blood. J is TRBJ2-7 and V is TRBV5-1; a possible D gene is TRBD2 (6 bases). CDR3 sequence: CASSPGSAGGPRGSYEQYF. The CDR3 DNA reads TGCGCCAGCAGCCCTGGTTCAGCGGGCGGGCCCCGCGGCTCCTACGAGCAGTACTTC.